One sample yielded the 7 T cell receptor beta chains listed below, sequenced in a study of CD8+ T cells in alopecia areata. Extracted RNA was reverse transcribed into cDNA, the sequencing template. The assay was immunoSEQ multiplex PCR, and TCRdb's table has in-frame clones only and misses some. The table has about 210,000 clones, roughly 56% seen once; the top ten hold roughly 1.5%. Treatment of the sample: oral pan-JAK inhibitor, 5-10 mg twice daily. Sample: CD4+ T cells sorted from blood, taken at week 4, from a patient treated with tofacitinib. These receptors were collected from a human donor with alopecia areata.

This clone has only one observation. The gene calls are TRBV9 and TRBJ2-3; D not certain. This CDR3 contains 13 residues. CDR1 is SGDLS and CDR2 is YYNGEE in the germline V gene. Trimming pared 5 bases from V and 2 bases from J, leaving 9 bases between. CDR3 protein: CASSLSYTDTQYF. CDR3 sequence (DNA): TGTGCCAGCAGTCTTTCCTACACAGATACGCAGTATTTT.

This clone occurred many times. This chain joins TRBV11-2 and TRBJ2-4, with 12 bases matching TRBD2. The V gene's germline CDR1 is SGHAT and CDR2 FQNNGV. V trimming: 5 bases; J trimming: 7 bases; junction bases outside the gene matches: 3. This CDR3 is 14 amino acids long. The CDR3: CASSPTSGGNIQYF. CDR3 in DNA: TGTGCCAGCAGCCCGACTAGCGGGGGCAACATTCAGTACTTC.

The chain has TRBV30 and TRBJ2-3, with D possibly being TRBD1 (5 bases). The CDR3 is 14 residues long. Trimming cost V 2 bases and J 6 bases, with 15 bases left between them. The germline CDR1 and CDR2 sequences are GTSNPN and SVGIG (reference sequence). The CDR3, as DNA: TGTGCCTGGAGTAGGACAATTCAGGCCGATACGCAGTATTTT. It yields the protein CAWSRTIQADTQYF.

This clone was counted between two and nine times. This chain links TRBV14 with TRBJ2-5; D is possibly TRBD1 or TRBD2 (5 bases each). The length of the CDR3 is 13 residues. CDR1 is SGHDN and CDR2 is FVKESK in the germline V gene. V was cut by 3 bases and J by 9 bases, with 14 bases left in between. CDR3 DNA: TGTGCCAGCAGCCAGACCATTGGGGGTGCCCAGTACTTC. As protein: CASSQTIGGAQYF.

This clone was observed a few times. The gene calls are TRBV7-2 and TRBJ1-4, with D unclear. Per germline, CDR1 SGHTA and CDR2 FQGNSA. The CDR3 sequence is 15 residues long. V lost 1 base and J 8 bases, leaving 14 bases between the germline ends. The CDR3 sequence: CASSLVGGVREKLFF. The CDR3 DNA sequence: TGTGCCAGCAGCTTAGTAGGCGGGGTGAGGGAAAAACTGTTTTTT.

For this clone: In the same sample, other DNA sequences code for this CDR3. V gene TRBV6-1 combines with J gene TRBJ1-1; the D gene is possibly TRBD1 (6 bases). The CDR3 runs 13 residues. The V gene lost 9 bases and the J gene lost 1 base, with 12 bases spanning the gap. In germline, CDR1 is MNHNS, CDR2 SASEGT. CDR3 in amino acids: CASTGTANTEAFF. The CDR3 nucleotides read TGTGCCAGTACAGGGACGGCGAACACTGAAGCTTTCTTT.

This clone was detected only a few times. The genes are TRBV10-3 and TRBJ2-7; TRBD2 agrees at 7 bases. The germline V gene has CDR1 ENHRY and CDR2 SYGVKD. The CDR3 is 14 residues long. J lost 7 bases, V lost 5 bases, and 11 bases had no gene match. The CDR3 coding sequence is TGTGCCATCAGTACTAGCGCCACAGCTGGGGAGCAGTACTTC. Translation gives CAISTSATAGEQYF.